These 20 T cell receptor beta chains were all obtained from the same sample, sequenced in a study of shared clonotypes between healthy human individuals. The protocol was immunoSEQ multiplex PCR, while the TCRdb copy is restricted to in-frame clones and leaves out a portion. The sample carries some 2 million clones, about 95% recorded once. The sequenced material came from naive CD4+ T cells sorted from blood. Subset described: CD45RA+ positively selected. The source is a man aged 18 to 35 in good health.

The V call is TRBV11-2, the J call TRBJ1-2; no reliable D call. This CDR3 has 14 amino acids. CDR1 SGHAT and CDR2 FQNNGV come from the germline V gene. V shed 4 bases and J shed 5 bases, with 14 bases lying between them. CDR3 DNA: TGTGCCAGCAGCTCAGGACGGGTGATATATGGCTACACCTTC. This codes for CASSSGRVIYGYTF.

The V and J genes are TRBV7-9 and TRBJ2-2, with D possibly called TRBD1 or TRBD2 (6 bases each). CDR1 and CDR2 (germline): SEHNR, FQNEAQ (reference sequence). Trimming took 5 bases from V and 4 from J, leaving 14 bases between them. The CDR3 is made up of 15 amino acids. This CDR3 is CASSHLRGATGELFF. The CDR3 region has the DNA TGTGCCAGCAGCCACCTGAGGGGGGCCACCGGGGAGCTGTTTTTT.

V is TRBV16 and J is TRBJ2-4; D gene uncertain. Germline CDR1 reads KGHSY; CDR2 reads FQNENV. The CDR3 totals 12 residues. V gave up 3 bases and J gave up 5 bases, with 5 bases separating them. The DNA of the CDR3 is TGTGCCAGCAGCCAGCCAGAAAACATTCAGTACTTC. It yields the protein CASSQPENIQYF.

The rearrangement joins TRBV11-2 to TRBJ2-1, with TRBD1 as a possible D gene (6 bases). This CDR3 comprises 14 residues. The V gene's germline CDR1 is SGHAT and CDR2 FQNNGV. V was pared by 5 bases and J by 9 bases, with 17 bases between. The CDR3 loop is CASSPHGQIGEQFF. CDR3 DNA sequence: TGTGCCAGCAGCCCCCATGGACAGATAGGTGAGCAGTTCTTC.

The chain carries TRBV5-1 and TRBJ2-3; 11 bases line up with TRBD2. CDR3 length: 16 residues. The V segment lost 5 bases and the J segment 2 bases; nucleotides outside the gene matches: 7. Looked up from germline, CDR1 is SGHRS and CDR2 is YFSETQ. In DNA, the CDR3 is TGCGCCAGCAGGGTCGTAGCGGGGGGGCCCACAGATACGCAGTATTTT. Translation gives CASRVVAGGPTDTQYF.

This clone appeared once. The rearrangement links TRBV25-1 to TRBJ2-7, with TRBD1 as a possible D gene (5 bases). V was cut by 6 bases and J by 1 base, with 16 bases left in between. Germline CDR1 and CDR2: MGHDK and SYGVNS. The CDR3 length is 15 residues. CDR3 bases: TGTGCCAGCAGCGTAACAGGAGTCGGGTCCTACGAGCAGTACTTC. Its protein is CASSVTGVGSYEQYF.

The V call is TRBV2, the J call TRBJ1-5; 9 bases agree with TRBD1. V was clipped by 5 bases and J by 4 bases; unmatched bases: 6. The CDR3 is 15 residues long. CDR1 and CDR2 from the germline V gene are SNHLY and FYNNEI. CDR3 nucleotide sequence: TGTGCCAGCAGTCGGACCGACAGGGGGAATCAGCCCCAGCATTTT. Its translation is CASSRTDRGNQPQHF.

This clone occurred once. The chain carries TRBV28 and TRBJ2-7; D is possibly TRBD2 (5 bases). V was shortened by 4 bases and J by 3 bases, with 13 bases between the two germline ends. Per the germline V gene, CDR1 is MDHEN and CDR2 is SYDVKM. This CDR3 has 14 residues. CDR3 protein: CASSSMDSHYEQYF. The CDR3 DNA reads TGTGCCAGCAGTTCCATGGACTCGCACTACGAGCAGTACTTC. The whole variable domain, filled in from reference TRBV28 and TRBJ2-7, reads DVKVTQSSRYLVKRTGEKVFLECVQDMDHENMFWYRQDPGLGLRLIYFSYDVKMKEKGDIPEGYSVSREKKERFSLILESASTNQTSMYLCASSSMDSHYEQYFGPGTRLTVT.

The chain recombines TRBV20-1 with TRBJ1-1, with D perhaps TRBD1 (6 bases). The CDR3 is 11 residues long. Per germline, CDR1 DFQATT and CDR2 SNEGSKA (reference sequence). V dropped 4 bases and J dropped 7 bases, with 10 bases sitting between them. CDR3 in DNA: TGCAGTGCTACTCAGGGGCTTGAAGCTTTCTTT. Translating gives CSATQGLEAFF.

This clone came up once. The rearrangement links TRBV20-1 to TRBJ2-3, with no clear D. The CDR3 loop spans 11 amino acids. Trimming took 3 bases from V and 9 from J, leaving 10 bases between them. The V gene's germline CDR1 is DFQATT and CDR2 SNEGSKA (reference sequence). DNA of the CDR3: TGCAGTGCTAGTGATCACCCCACGCAGTATTTT. Protein: CSASDHPTQYF.

V usage is TRBV6-5 and J usage is TRBJ2-1, with D unclear. Germline V gives CDR1 MNHEY, CDR2 SVGAGI. The CDR3 extends over 12 amino acids. The germline V and J ends were trimmed by 2 bases and 12 bases, with 11 bases remaining between them. CDR3 region: CASSYVGGRQFF. CDR3 sequence (DNA): TGTGCCAGCAGTTACGTGGGCGGAAGGCAGTTCTTC.

This rearrangement joins TRBV10-3 to TRBJ1-2, with no clear D. Germline CDR1 is ENHRY and CDR2 is SYGVKD. This CDR3 is built from 12 residues. The ends were cut back, 3 bases at V and 9 bases at J, with 11 bases in the middle. CDR3 amino acids: CAISDGPLSYTF. The CDR3 bases are TGTGCCATCAGTGACGGCCCTCTAAGCTACACCTTC.

This chain connects TRBV7-9 to TRBJ2-7; the match to TRBD2 covers 7 bases. J lost 2 bases, V lost 5 bases, and 9 bases had no gene match. The CDR3 has 15 amino acids. Per the germline V gene, CDR1 is SEHNR and CDR2 is FQNEAQ (reference sequence). Here the CDR3 reads CASSPGRERTYEQYF. CDR3 DNA: TGTGCCAGCAGCCCAGGGAGGGAGAGGACCTACGAGCAGTACTTC.

The V and J genes are TRBV19 and TRBJ2-5; D may match TRBD1 or TRBD2 (6 bases each). Germline V gene data show CDR1 as LNHDA and CDR2 as SQIVND (reference sequence). Trimming pared 3 bases from V and 8 bases from J, leaving 16 bases between. This CDR3 contains 14 residues. This CDR3 is CASSIGGGQGTQYF. CDR3 nucleotides: TGTGCCAGTAGTATCGGAGGGGGGCAAGGTACCCAGTACTTC. Looking up the rest from reference TRBV19 and TRBJ2-5 gives the full variable domain: DGGITQSPKYLFRKEGQNVTLSCEQNLNHDAMYWYRQDPGQGLRLIYYSQIVNDFQKGDIAEGYSVSREKKESFPLTVTSAQKNPTAFYLCASSIGGGQGTQYFGPGTRLLVL.

In regard to this clone: Other DNA sequences in the same sample also yield this CDR3. The rearrangement joins TRBV10-3 to TRBJ1-1; D is ambiguous. This CDR3 has 12 amino acids. CDR1 and CDR2 (germline): ENHRY, SYGVKD. V gave up 8 bases and J gave up 1 base, with 8 bases separating them. The CDR3 spells CAISPENTEAFF. The CDR3 bases are TGTGCCATCTCCCCAGAGAACACTGAAGCTTTCTTT.

This sequence joins TRBV25-1 and TRBJ2-3; 9 nucleotides align to TRBD1. Germline values: CDR1 MGHDK, CDR2 SYGVNS. The CDR3 runs to 17 residues. V dropped 2 bases and J dropped 2; count of bases not matched to a gene: 8. The CDR3 nucleotides read TGTGCCAGCAGTGAAAGAGGAGGACAGGGGCTCACAGATACGCAGTATTTT. Protein: CASSERGGQGLTDTQYF.

The count of this clone is one. The chain uses TRBV6-5 and TRBJ2-1; D unclear. This CDR3 has 14 amino acids. V was cut by 5 bases and J by 10 bases, with 18 bases left in between. Germline values: CDR1 MNHEY, CDR2 SVGAGI. The CDR3 protein is CASSRLFPSREQFF. The CDR3 DNA follows: TGTGCCAGCAGTAGATTATTCCCCAGCAGGGAGCAGTTCTTC.

The chain is built from TRBV11-3 and TRBJ1-1, with a weak D call TRBD1 (5 bases). Germline lookup yields CDR1 SGHNT and CDR2 YENEEA. V dropped 4 bases and J dropped 0 bases, with 18 bases sitting between them. The CDR3 covers 17 residues. CDR3 residues: CASSSPVAGRMNTEAFF. The DNA of the CDR3 is TGTGCCAGCAGCTCCCCGGTGGCGGGGCGGATGAACACTGAAGCTTTCTTT.

This chain uses TRBV28 with TRBJ2-1; D is perhaps TRBD1 (5 bases). Germline CDR1 reads MDHEN; CDR2 reads SYDVKM. The germline V and J ends were trimmed by 6 bases and 2 bases, with 14 bases remaining between them. The CDR3 covers 15 residues. CDR3 protein: CASSPDRFPYNEQFF. The CDR3, as DNA: TGTGCCAGCAGCCCTGACAGATTCCCCTACAATGAGCAGTTCTTC.

The rearrangement uses TRBV6-5 and TRBJ1-6; D is unclear. This CDR3 comprises 15 residues. V lost 6 bases to trimming and J lost 5 bases, with 14 bases between them. Per the germline V gene, CDR1 is MNHEY and CDR2 is SVGAGI. This CDR3 is CASSDPRMNNSPLHF. The CDR3 DNA reads TGTGCCAGCAGCGACCCGCGGATGAATAATTCACCCCTCCACTTT.